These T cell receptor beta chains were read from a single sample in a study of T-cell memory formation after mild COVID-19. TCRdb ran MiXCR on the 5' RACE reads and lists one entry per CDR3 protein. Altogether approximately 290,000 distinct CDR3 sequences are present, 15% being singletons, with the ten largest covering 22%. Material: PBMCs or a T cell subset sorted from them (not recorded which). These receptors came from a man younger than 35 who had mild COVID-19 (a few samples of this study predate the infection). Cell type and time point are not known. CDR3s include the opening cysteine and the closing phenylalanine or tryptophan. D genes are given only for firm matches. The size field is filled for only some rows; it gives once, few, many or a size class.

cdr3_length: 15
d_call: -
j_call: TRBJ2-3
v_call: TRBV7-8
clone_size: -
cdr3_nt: TGTGCCAGCAGTCCAGGGGAAGGGGGCACAGATACGCAGTATTTT
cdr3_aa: CASSPGEGGTDTQYF

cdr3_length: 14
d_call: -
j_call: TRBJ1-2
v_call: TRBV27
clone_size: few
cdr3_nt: TGTGCCAGCACCCCGGCGGGACGGCTCTATGGCTACACCTTC
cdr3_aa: CASTPAGRLYGYTF

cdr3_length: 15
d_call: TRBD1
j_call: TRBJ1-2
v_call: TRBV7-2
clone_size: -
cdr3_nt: TGTGCCAGCAGCTTCAGCTTCGGACAGGACTATGGCTACACCTTC
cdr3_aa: CASSFSFGQDYGYTF

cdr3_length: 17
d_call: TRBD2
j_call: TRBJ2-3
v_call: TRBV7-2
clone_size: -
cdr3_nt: TGTGCCAGCAGCTTAGCAGGACTAGCGGGGGTCACAGATACGCAGTATTTT
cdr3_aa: CASSLAGLAGVTDTQYF

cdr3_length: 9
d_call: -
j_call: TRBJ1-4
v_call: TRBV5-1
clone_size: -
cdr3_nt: TGCGCCAGCAGAGAAAAACTGTTTTTT
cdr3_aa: CASREKLFF

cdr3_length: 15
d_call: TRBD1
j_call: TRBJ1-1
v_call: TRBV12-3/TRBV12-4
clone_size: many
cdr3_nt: TGTGCCAGCAGTAACGGACAGGGATGGGGCACTGAAGCTTTCTTT
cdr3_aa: CASSNGQGWGTEAFF

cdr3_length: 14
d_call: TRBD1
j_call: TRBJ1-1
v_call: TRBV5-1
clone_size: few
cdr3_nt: TGCGCCAGCATGCGACAGGGCTTGAACACTGAAGCTTTCTTT
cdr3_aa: CASMRQGLNTEAFF

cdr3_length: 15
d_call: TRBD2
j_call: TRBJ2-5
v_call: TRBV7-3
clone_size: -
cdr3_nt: TGTGCCAGCAGCCCCAGCGGGGGGCGAGGAGAGACCCAGTACTTC
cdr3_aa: CASSPSGGRGETQYF

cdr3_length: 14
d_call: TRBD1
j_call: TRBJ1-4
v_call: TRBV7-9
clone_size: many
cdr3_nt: TGTGCCAGCAGAGATAACAGGGGTAATGAAAAACTGTTTTTT
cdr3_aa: CASRDNRGNEKLFF

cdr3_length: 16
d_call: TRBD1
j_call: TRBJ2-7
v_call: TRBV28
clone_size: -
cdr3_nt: TGTGCCAGCAGTTTTAGGACAGGGCGGAACCCCTACGAGCAGTACTTC
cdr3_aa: CASSFRTGRNPYEQYF

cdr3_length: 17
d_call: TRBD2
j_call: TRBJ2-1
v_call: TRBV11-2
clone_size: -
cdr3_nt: TGTGCCAGCAGCTCGATGACTAGCGGGGGCACCTACAATGAGCAGTTCTTC
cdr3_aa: CASSSMTSGGTYNEQFF

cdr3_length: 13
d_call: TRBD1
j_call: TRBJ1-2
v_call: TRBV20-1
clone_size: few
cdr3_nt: TGCAGTGCTAGACGCAGGGGGGTGGGAGGCTACACCTTC
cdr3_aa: CSARRRGVGGYTF

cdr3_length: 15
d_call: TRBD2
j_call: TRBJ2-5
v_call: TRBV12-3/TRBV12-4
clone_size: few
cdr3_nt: TGTGCCAGCAGTTTGCTAGCGGGCCAACAAGAGACCCAGTACTTC
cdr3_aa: CASSLLAGQQETQYF

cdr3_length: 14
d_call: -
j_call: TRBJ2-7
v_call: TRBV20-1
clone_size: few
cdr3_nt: TGCAGTGCTAGATCTATGGACGGCATCTACGAGCAGTACTTC
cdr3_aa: CSARSMDGIYEQYF

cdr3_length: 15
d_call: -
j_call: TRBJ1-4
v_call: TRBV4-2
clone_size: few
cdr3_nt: TGTGCCAGCAGCCCTCGAGCAGACTCTAATGAAAAACTGTTTTTT
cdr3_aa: CASSPRADSNEKLFF

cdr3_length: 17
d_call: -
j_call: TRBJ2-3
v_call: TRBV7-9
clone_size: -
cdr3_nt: TGTGCCAGCAGCTTAGGAGGTTGGCGGGGACCCACAGATACGCAGTATTTT
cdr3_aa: CASSLGGWRGPTDTQYF

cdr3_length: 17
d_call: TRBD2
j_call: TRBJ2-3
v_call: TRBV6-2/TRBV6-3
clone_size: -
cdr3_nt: TGTGCCAGCAGTCCCCGCCCGGGACTAGCGGGGGGAGATACGCAGTATTTT
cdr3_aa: CASSPRPGLAGGDTQYF

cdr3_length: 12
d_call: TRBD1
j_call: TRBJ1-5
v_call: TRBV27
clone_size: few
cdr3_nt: TGTGCCAGTAAAGACAGGGGTCAGCCCCAGCATTTT
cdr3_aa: CASKDRGQPQHF

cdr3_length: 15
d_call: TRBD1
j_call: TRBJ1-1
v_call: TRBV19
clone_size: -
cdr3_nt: TGTGCCAGTAGTCCATGGACAGGGAGTGGAACTGAAGCTTTCTTT
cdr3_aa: CASSPWTGSGTEAFF

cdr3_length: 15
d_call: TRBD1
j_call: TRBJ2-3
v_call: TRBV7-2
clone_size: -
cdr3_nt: TGTGCCAGCAGCTTTGGGACAGGGGATGCAGATACGCAGTATTTT
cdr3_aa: CASSFGTGDADTQYF

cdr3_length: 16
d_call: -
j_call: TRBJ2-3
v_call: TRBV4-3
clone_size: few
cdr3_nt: TGCGCCAGCAGCCAAGAGGGGCGGGGCGGCACAGATACGCAGTATTTT
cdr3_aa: CASSQEGRGGTDTQYF

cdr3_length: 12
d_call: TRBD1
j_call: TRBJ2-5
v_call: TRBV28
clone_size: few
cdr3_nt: TGTGCCAGCACAGGGGGCGGCTTGACCCAGTACTTC
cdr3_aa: CASTGGGLTQYF

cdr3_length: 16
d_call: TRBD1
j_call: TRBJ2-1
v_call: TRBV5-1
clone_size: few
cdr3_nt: TGCGCCAGCAGCTTGGCTGGACAGGGGTTCTACAATGAGCAGTTCTTC
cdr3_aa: CASSLAGQGFYNEQFF

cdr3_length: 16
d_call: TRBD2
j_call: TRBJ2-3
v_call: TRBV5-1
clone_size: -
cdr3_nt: TGCGCCAGCAGCTTGGTAGCGGGGAAACCGGCAGATACGCAGTATTTT
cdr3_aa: CASSLVAGKPADTQYF

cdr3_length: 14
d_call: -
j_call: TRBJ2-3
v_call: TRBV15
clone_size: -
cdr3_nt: TGTGCCACGGCGCGGGACACGAGCACAGATACGCAGTATTTT
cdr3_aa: CATARDTSTDTQYF

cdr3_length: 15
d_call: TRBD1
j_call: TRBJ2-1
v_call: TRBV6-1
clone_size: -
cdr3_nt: TGTGCCAGCAGTGAAGAGTCAGGGGGCTACAATGAGCAGTTCTTC
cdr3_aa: CASSEESGGYNEQFF

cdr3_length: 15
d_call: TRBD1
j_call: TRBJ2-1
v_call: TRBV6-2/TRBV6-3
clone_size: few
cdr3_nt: TGTGCCAGCAGCCCGGCAGGGGGCGAGTACAATGAGCAGTTCTTC
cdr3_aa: CASSPAGGEYNEQFF

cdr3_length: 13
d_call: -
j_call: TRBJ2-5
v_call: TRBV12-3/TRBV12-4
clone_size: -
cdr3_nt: TGTGCCAGCAGTTTTCATGGGGAAGAGACCCAGTACTTC
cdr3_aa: CASSFHGEETQYF

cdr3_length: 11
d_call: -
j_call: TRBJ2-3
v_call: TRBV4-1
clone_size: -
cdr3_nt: TGCGCCAGCCGCGACTATGGGGTGCAGTATTTT
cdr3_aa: CASRDYGVQYF

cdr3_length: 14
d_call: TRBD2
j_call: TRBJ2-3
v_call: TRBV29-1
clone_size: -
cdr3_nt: TGCAGCGCCAAAGCGGGGCTTAGCACAGATACGCAGTATTTT
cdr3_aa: CSAKAGLSTDTQYF